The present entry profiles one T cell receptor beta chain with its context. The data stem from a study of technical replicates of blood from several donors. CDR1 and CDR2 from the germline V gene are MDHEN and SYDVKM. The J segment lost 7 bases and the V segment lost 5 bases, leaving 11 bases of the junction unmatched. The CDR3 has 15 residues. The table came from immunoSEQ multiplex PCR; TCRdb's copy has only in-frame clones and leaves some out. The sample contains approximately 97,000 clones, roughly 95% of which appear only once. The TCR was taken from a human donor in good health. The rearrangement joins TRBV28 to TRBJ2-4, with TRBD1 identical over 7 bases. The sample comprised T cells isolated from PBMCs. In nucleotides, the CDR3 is TGTGCCAGCAGTCTCCTAGACAGGGATATCAACATTCAGTACTTC. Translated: CASSLLDRDINIQYF.